Reported below is one TCR beta chain. People in the study who had HIV all got their treatment in the United States. The data are from a study of long-term antiretroviral therapy in people with HIV. Runs used v3.0 of the immunoSEQ assay and were done at survey level. TCRdb's table, derived via immunoSEQ multiplex PCR, lists solely in-frame clones and lacks some. The table includes 25,000 to 35,000 clones, 65% to 85% detected once. The CDR3 spans 12 residues. The input for sequencing was unsorted PBMCs, taken 3.1 years after starting antiretroviral therapy. The chain couples TRBV21-1 to TRBJ2-1. TRBV21-1 is deemed a pseudogene. The sequence was collected from a woman aged 45-65 years with HIV. CDR3: CASSNFRPTQFF. CDR3 bases: TGTGCCAGCAGCAATTTCCGCCCGACGCAGTTCTTC.